This TCR beta chain was captured in a study of shared clonotypes between healthy human individuals (dated by TCRdb to 2019 to 2021). About the investigation overall: The cohort comprised a couple of women and a few men aged 18 to 49 years. To increase sequencing depth and limit assay-specific biases, different laboratories used diverse techniques to prepare libraries and sequence TCR repertoires. For each donor, CD4 naive and CD4 memory were each run on three plates, CD8 naive on two plates, and CD8 memory on one plate. Per donor, leukapheresis produced somewhere between about 0.85 and 10 billion PBMCs. To estimate repertoire size and how much clonotypes are shared between individuals, the study performed deep sequencing of blood TCR repertoires from a handful of healthy adults. Overall study results and their limits: The genetic and exposure-history diversity represented was limited by the small number of donors. Pairwise subsampling indicated that sequencing depth was expected to affect the degree of clonotype sharing among donors. Compared with non-shared clonotypes, clonotypes shared by all four sorted-subset donors had higher generation probabilities. About 4.5% of naive CD4, 3.5% of naive CD8, approximately 2.2% of memory CD4, and 0.35% to 0.4% of memory CD8 clonotypes were shared across several donors. Naive subsets generally had larger estimated clonotype richness than memory subsets did. Even with the large sequencing depth, rarefaction of the sorted-subset datasets indicated that sequencing was incomplete. Only blood was sampled, and tissue TCR repertoires likely differ from those in blood.

TCR CDR3 regions were amplified from genomic DNA by multiplex PCR using the deep immunoSEQ assay. Extracted genomic DNA from each cell subset was spread evenly across all wells of several immunoSEQ 96-well plates, with each plate serving as a replicate. Each replicate PCR for sorted subsets received about 210 ng genomic DNA, equal to about 30,000 T cell genomes. Purified libraries were measured with a Qubit 3.0 fluorometer, size-checked on a Bioanalyzer 2100, and measured again with the KAPA Library Quantification kit. Each immunoSEQ 96-well plate was sequenced on its own single-read 150-cycle Illumina NextSeq 550 flow cell. Processing in the source paper ran as follows. Because the immunoSEQ output included only junctional sequences and no quality scores, the filtering could not be the same as the filtering used for full-length reads. Sequences were annotated with PyIR, a Python wrapper for IgBLAST v1.9, and V/J genes and CDR3 were assigned using IMGT germline references. Reads with weak V/J assignments (E-value above 1e-6), missing CDR3, stop codons, out-of-frame junctions, or ambiguous translated residues were removed. V3J clonotypes were defined by identical inferred V gene, J gene, and CDR3 amino acid sequence. Percentage overlap between repertoires was calculated by dividing the number of shared unique clonotypes by the size of the smaller repertoire. Repertoire richness was assessed with RTK rarefaction, the Chao1 estimator, and Recon v2.1 estimates of unobserved clonotypes. Generation probabilities were computed with OLGA for all TCRbeta clonotypes obtained by the gDNA method from a handful of donors. TCRdb retrieved this table from immuneACCESS and kept in-frame rearrangements only. Not all clones are present; in checked studies, unresolved V genes account for under half, and no reason is known for the remainder. V, J and clone size reflect that table, while D and trimming were determined from the DNA. The sample table records over a million clones; 95% to 99% of these occur just once. The ten most abundant clones make up around 0.45% of the sample.

Inclusive of the bounding cysteine and phenylalanine, the CDR3 is 16 residues long. Only CDR3 DNA remains: 48 bases, in frame from the first base. V is clipped by 5 bases and J by 4 bases, and the sequence between their germline boundaries is 20 bases long. From a lookup of the germline V gene (reference sequence), CDR1 and CDR2 are SEHNR and FQNEAQ. A remark on this clone: Its antigen remains undetermined. Base qualities are missing; no much larger clone stands one base away.

Healthy HIV-negative adults with no recently reported acute infections or vaccinations were included as donors. Only Caucasian adults living in Nashville, Tennessee, USA were represented among the donors. Magnetic negative selection was used to enrich CD4+ T cells, after which naive cells were positively selected on CD45RA and the negative fraction became the memory subset. Blood was collected by leukapheresis, and PBMCs were isolated by Ficoll-Histopaque density gradient centrifugation and then cryopreserved in liquid nitrogen vapor phase. Analytical flow cytometry was used to check the purity and quantity of each magnetically sorted T cell population. Each sorted fraction had its genomic DNA isolated and then quantified by UV absorbance on a Nanodrop 2000c.

The rearranged chain carries TRBV7-9 and TRBJ1-1; a tentative D match to TRBD1 spans 6 bases. This sequence originates from a man aged 25 to 45 in good health. Input material: naive CD4+ T cells sorted from blood. This specimen's cell subset or site label, per the study, means: CD45RA+ positively selected. The CDR3 sequence is CASSPANRVSGTEAFF. The sequence in DNA is TGTGCCAGCAGCCCAGCGAACAGGGTTTCGGGCACTGAAGCTTTCTTT. When the CDR3 is completed using the reference TRBV7-9 and TRBJ1-1 genes on either side, the full variable domain is DTGVSQNPRHKITKRGQNVTFRCDPISEHNRLYWYRQTLGQGPEFLTYFQNEAQLEKSRLLSDRFSAERPKGSFSTLEIQRTEQGDSAMYLCASSPANRVSGTEAFFGQGTRLTVV.